This T cell receptor beta chain was documented in a study of blood T cell repertoires in COVID-19. Study-level information: The cDNA or gDNA used as material had been derived from T cells, B-cell-depleted T cells, or PBMCs.

CDR1 is SGHDT and CDR2 is YYEEEE in the germline V gene. This CDR3 spans 15 amino acids. The junction had 6 bases not matched to a gene; V was cut back by 1 base and J by 4 bases. Measured with immunoSEQ multiplex PCR; TCRdb has only the in-frame clones, and not every one. The sample has some 120,000 clones, about 85% seen once; the top ten hold roughly 1.5%. The clonotype comes from a man aged 40-49 years with acute or convalescent COVID-19. The sample consisted of peripheral blood. V and J are TRBV5-6 and TRBJ2-5; 8 bases fit TRBD2. The CDR3: CASSLRGGLGETQYF. CDR3 nucleotide sequence: TGTGCCAGCAGCTTGCGCGGGGGGCTGGGAGAGACCCAGTACTTC.